This T cell receptor beta chain was observed in a study of T cells in Graves' hyperthyroidism and ophthalmopathy. The overall study: Prior to any treatment, at the point of initial diagnosis, peripheral blood was collected.

This clonotype was counted many times. V dropped 2 bases and J dropped 5 bases, with 13 bases sitting between them. This CDR3 region has 14 residues. Germline V gives CDR1 SGHRS, CDR2 YFSETQ. Absent ophthalmopathy progression within 18 months defined stable Graves' hyperthyroidism. Newly diagnosed hyperthyroidism, duration under 2 months, in patients aged 18 to 65. Amplification targeted TCR beta CDR3 regions from RNA transcripts. First-round RT-PCR of the TCR CDR3 relied on the HTBI primer set. TCRdb reprocessed the multiplex PCR reads with MiXCR, giving one entry per CDR3 protein. The profile shows 75,000 to 100,000 distinct CDR3 sequences, over 50% of them singletons.

The sample taken for sequencing was blood. This chain connects TRBV5-1 to TRBJ2-5; D remains unclear. This clonotype originated in a woman aged 40-49 years with Graves' hyperthyroidism. The CDR3 nucleotides are TGCGCCAGCAGCTTTACCTTTGGGCTGGAGACCCAGTACTTC. It translates to CASSFTFGLETQYF.